This T cell receptor (beta chain) was sequenced for a study of blood T cells in healthy people across ages. There are 15 residues in the CDR3. Trimming at V came to 7 bases and at J to 4 bases, leaving 10 bases not matched to a gene. Alongside a J-beta primer mix, a sample-barcoded 5' primer served in a second PCR lasting about 6 to 12 cycles. MiXCR, applied by TCRdb to the 5' RACE reads, yields one record per CDR3 protein. The profile shows approximately 800,000 distinct CDR3 sequences, 58% of them singletons. The chain couples TRBV12-3 or TRBV12-4 to TRBJ2-7; TRBD2 matches 10 bases. Sequenced: blood. This clonotype originated in a man younger than 40 in good health. The CDR3 nucleotides read TGTGCCAGCACCAGACTTACTAGCGGGACTTACGAGCAGTACTTC. It is translated as CASTRLTSGTYEQYF.